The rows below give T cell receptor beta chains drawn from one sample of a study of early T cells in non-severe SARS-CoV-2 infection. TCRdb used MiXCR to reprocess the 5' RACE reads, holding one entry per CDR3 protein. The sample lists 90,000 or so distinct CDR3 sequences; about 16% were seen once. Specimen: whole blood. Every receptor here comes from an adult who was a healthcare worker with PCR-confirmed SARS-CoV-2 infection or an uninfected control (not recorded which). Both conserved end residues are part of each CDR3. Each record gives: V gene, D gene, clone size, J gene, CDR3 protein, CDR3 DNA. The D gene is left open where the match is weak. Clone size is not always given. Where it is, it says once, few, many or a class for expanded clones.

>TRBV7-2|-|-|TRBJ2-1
CASSLVYNSVHEQFF
TGTGCCAGCAGCTTAGTATACAATTCTGTGCATGAGCAGTTCTTC
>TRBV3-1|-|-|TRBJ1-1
CASSSGLGTEAFF
TGTGCCAGCAGCTCAGGGTTGGGGACTGAAGCTTTCTTT
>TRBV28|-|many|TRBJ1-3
CASRSRRSGNTIYF
TGTGCCAGCCGTTCGCGCCGCTCTGGAAACACCATATATTTT
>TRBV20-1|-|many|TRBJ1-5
CSARTDVYSNQPQHF
TGCAGTGCTCGGACGGACGTTTATAGCAATCAGCCCCAGCATTTT
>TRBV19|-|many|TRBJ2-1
CASSIREGNEQFF
TGTGCCAGTAGTATACGTGAAGGGAATGAGCAGTTCTTC
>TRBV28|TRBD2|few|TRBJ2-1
CASSFWRGASSGNEQFF
TGTGCCAGCAGTTTTTGGCGGGGGGCCTCATCAGGCAATGAGCAGTTCTTC
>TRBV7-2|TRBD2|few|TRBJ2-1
CASSLDSALAANEQFF
TGTGCCAGCAGCTTAGATTCTGCCCTAGCGGCAAATGAGCAGTTCTTC
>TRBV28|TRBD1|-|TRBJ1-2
CASSSATILRDRALSGYGYTF
TGTGCCAGCAGTTCAGCCACCATCCTCCGGGACAGGGCGTTGAGCGGCTATGGCTACACCTTC
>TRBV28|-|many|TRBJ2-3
CASSLRDTQYF
TGTGCCAGCAGTTTACGGGATACGCAGTATTTT
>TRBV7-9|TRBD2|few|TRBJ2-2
CATRDSSGSSTGELFF
TGTGCCACCCGGGACAGTAGCGGGAGTAGCACCGGGGAGCTGTTTTTT
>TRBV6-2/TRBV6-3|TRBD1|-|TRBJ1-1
CASSPGTGGAFF
TGTGCCAGCAGTCCCGGGACAGGGGGAGCTTTCTTT
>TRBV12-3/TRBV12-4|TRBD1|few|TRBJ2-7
CASSLAAGQGYEQYF
TGTGCCAGCAGTTTGGCCGCGGGACAGGGTTACGAGCAGTACTTC
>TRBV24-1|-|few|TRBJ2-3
CATSDPNRSGADTQYF
TGTGCCACCAGTGATCCTAATAGGAGCGGCGCAGATACGCAGTATTTT
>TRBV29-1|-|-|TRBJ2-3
CSVEVTPDTQYF
TGCAGCGTTGAGGTCACCCCAGATACGCAGTATTTT
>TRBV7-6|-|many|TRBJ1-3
CASSFSAGAGNTIYF
TGTGCCAGCAGCTTTTCAGCAGGGGCTGGAAACACCATATATTTT
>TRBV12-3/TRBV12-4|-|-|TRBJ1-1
CASSFRTPGTEAFF
TGTGCCAGCAGTTTTAGGACCCCGGGCACTGAAGCTTTCTTT
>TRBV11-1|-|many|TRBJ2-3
CASSIQGGDTDTQYF
TGTGCCAGCAGTATACAGGGGGGGGACACAGATACGCAGTATTTT
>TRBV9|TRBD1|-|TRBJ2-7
CASSAGQGDYEQYF
TGTGCCAGCAGCGCCGGACAGGGGGACTACGAGCAGTACTTC
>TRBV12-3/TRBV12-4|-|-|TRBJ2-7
CASRPDPKSYEQYF
TGTGCCAGCAGACCCGACCCGAAGAGCTACGAGCAGTACTTC
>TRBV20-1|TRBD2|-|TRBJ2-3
CSATTTGAGAGDTQYF
TGCAGTGCTACGACCACGGGAGCGGGAGCGGGGGATACGCAGTATTTT
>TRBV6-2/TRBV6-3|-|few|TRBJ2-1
CASCLANEQFF
TGTGCCAGCTGTCTAGCAAATGAGCAGTTCTTC
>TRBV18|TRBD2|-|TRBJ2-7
CASSVLAGGAYEQYF
TGTGCCAGCTCGGTACTAGCGGGAGGGGCCTACGAGCAGTACTTC
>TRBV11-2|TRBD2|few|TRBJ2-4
CASSLSGGWDIQYF
TGTGCCAGCAGCTTATCGGGAGGGTGGGACATTCAGTACTTC
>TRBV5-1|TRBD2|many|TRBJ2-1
CASSLGMRGLEDNEQFF
TGCGCCAGCAGCTTGGGAATGCGGGGGTTAGAAGACAATGAGCAGTTCTTC
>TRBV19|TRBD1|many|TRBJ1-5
CASNPGQGIQPQHF
TGTGCCAGTAACCCCGGACAGGGGATTCAGCCCCAGCATTTT
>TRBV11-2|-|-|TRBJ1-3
CASSLVRRDKSGNTIYF
TGTGCCAGCAGCTTAGTTAGGCGGGACAAATCTGGAAACACCATATATTTT
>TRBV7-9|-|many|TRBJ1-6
CASSLEGDSPLHF
TGTGCCAGCAGCTTAGAAGGGGATTCACCCCTCCACTTT
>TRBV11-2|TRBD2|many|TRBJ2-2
CASSLGTSGFSGELFF
TGTGCCAGCAGCTTGGGGACTAGCGGGTTCTCCGGGGAGCTGTTTTTT
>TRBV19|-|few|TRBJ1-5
CASTQWGRADGGNQPQHF
TGTGCCAGTACCCAATGGGGTAGGGCGGATGGGGGCAATCAGCCCCAGCATTTT